This passage covers 9 T cell receptor beta chains from one sample sequenced in a study of T-cell reconstitution after alpha-beta-depleted transplantation in children. Researchers prepared the TCRbeta library using unique molecular identifiers, the study reports. TCRdb used MiXCR to reprocess the PCR reads, holding one entry per CDR3 protein. The table records about 610,000 distinct CDR3 sequences, more than 20% of them present only once. The starting material was PBMCs, obtained before TCRalphabeta/CD19-depleted stem cell transplant. The receptors originated from a boy in the first two years of life with Wiskott-Aldrich syndrome, due to receive a stem cell transplant.

This clonotype has more than one count but fewer than ten. The chain links TRBV19 to TRBJ2-2, with 7 nucleotides matching TRBD1. Germline trimming cut 7 bases from V and 5 bases from J; bases unmatched to any gene: 10. There are 15 residues in the CDR3. Germline V gene lookup returns CDR1 LNHDA and CDR2 SQIVND (reference sequence). The CDR3 is CASNQRTGWTGELFF. In DNA form, the CDR3 reads TGTGCCAGTAACCAAAGGACAGGCTGGACCGGGGAGCTGTTTTTT.

This chain connects TRBV20-1 to TRBJ2-1; 14 positions match TRBD2. CDR1 DFQATT and CDR2 SNEGSKA come from the germline V gene (reference sequence). The length of the CDR3 is 16 residues. V was clipped by 7 bases and J by 1 base; unmatched bases: 6. CDR3 residues: CSVGTSGSNSYNEQFF. As DNA, the CDR3 is TGCAGTGTGGGGACTAGCGGGAGTAATTCCTACAATGAGCAGTTCTTC.

This clonotype showed up just a few times. This chain connects TRBV27 to TRBJ1-1; maybe TRBD1 (6 bases). This CDR3 contains 14 residues. V lost 6 bases and J lost 4, with 15 bases in between. CDR1 MNHEY and CDR2 SMNVEV come from the germline V gene (reference sequence). Written as DNA, the CDR3 is TGTGCCAGCAGACTTACAGGGTCTGCCACTGAAGCTTTCTTT. This sequence encodes CASRLTGSATEAFF.

V and J are TRBV27 and TRBJ1-4, with 9 bases lining up with TRBD1. V was pared by 6 bases and J by 6 bases, with 5 bases of the junction left unmatched. CDR1 and CDR2 from the germline V gene are MNHEY and SMNVEV (reference sequence). This CDR3 region has 14 residues. Here the CDR3 DNA reads TGTGCCAGCAGAGGGACAGGGTGGGATGAAAAACTGTTTTTT. Protein sequence: CASRGTGWDEKLFF.

This CDR3 is CASSSPVRLGGNEQFF. CDR3 DNA sequence: TGTGCCAGCAGCTCCCCGGTGAGGCTAGGTGGCAATGAGCAGTTCTTC. V is TRBV7-9 and J is TRBJ2-1; D ambiguous. The CDR3 is 16 residues long. CDR1 is SEHNR, CDR2 FQNEAQ, per germline (reference sequence). Trimming stripped 4 bases from V and 6 bases from J, with 19 bases between.

This chain links TRBV5-1 with TRBJ2-7; 14 bases agree with TRBD2. With 4 bases clipped from V and 1 base from J, the junction kept 10 bases outside the gene matches. This CDR3 has 18 residues. From germline, CDR1 is SGHRS and CDR2 YFSETQ. This chain's CDR3 is CASSLEGLAGGRSYEQYF. The CDR3 coding sequence is TGCGCCAGCAGCCTAGAAGGACTAGCGGGAGGTAGATCCTACGAGCAGTACTTC.

This clonotype occurred a few times. The chain recombines TRBV7-8 with TRBJ1-3; D uncertain. Trimming removed 0 bases from V and 0 bases from J, with 9 bases in between. Germline lookup yields CDR1 SGHVS and CDR2 FQNEAQ. This CDR3 is built from 16 residues. In nucleotides, the CDR3 is TGTGCCAGCAGCTTAGCAGGGCGCTACTCTGGAAACACCATATATTTT. Protein: CASSLAGRYSGNTIYF. Variable domain in full (rest from reference TRBV7-8 and TRBJ1-3): GAGVSQSPRYKVAKRGQDVALRCDPISGHVSLFWYQQALGQGPEFLTYFQNEAQLDKSGLPSDRFFAERPEGSVSTLKIQRTQQEDSAVYLCASSLAGRYSGNTIYFGEGSWLTVV.

A few counts support this clonotype. The chain has TRBV10-3 and TRBJ1-5; 8 positions match TRBD1. V lost 11 bases, J lost 0 bases, and 3 bases stayed unmatched. The CDR3 is 13 amino acids. Germline values: CDR1 ENHRY, CDR2 SYGVKD. DNA for the CDR3: TGTGCCGTTGGACAGGGTAGCAATCAGCCCCAGCATTTT. Encoded protein: CAVGQGSNQPQHF.

CDR3 DNA sequence: TGTGCCAGCAGCTGGTCGACAGGGGTAAACGAGCAGTACTTC. Protein: CASSWSTGVNEQYF. The rearrangement joins TRBV7-9 to TRBJ2-7; 8 nucleotides line up with TRBD1. This CDR3 is built from 14 residues. CDR1 and CDR2 (germline): SEHNR, FQNEAQ (reference sequence). Trimming cost V 4 bases and J 5 bases; bases outside gene matches: 7.